This T cell receptor beta chain stems from a study of OX40 agonist ivuxolimab in advanced cancers. Looked up from germline, CDR1 is SGDLS and CDR2 is YYNGEE. Deletions cut 4 bases from V and 6 bases from J, with 13 bases between. There are 13 residues in the CDR3. As for this clone: The antigen remains unidentified.

The data were produced by immunoSEQ multiplex PCR, yet TCRdb's version contains in-frame clones alone and is incomplete. The sample carries about 31,000 clones, approximately 86% recorded once. Broader study findings: Partly responding patients at 0.1-3.0 mg/kg showed some of the smallest clonal expansion. The expanded peripheral T cells' antigen specificity was not determined.

The rearrangement links TRBV9 to TRBJ1-1, with D perhaps matching TRBD1 (5 bases). This sequence was found in an adult with an advanced solid tumor such as melanoma, head and neck, liver or kidney cancer. The sequencing used CD4+ or CD8+ T cells sorted from blood, collected in a trial of the OX40 agonist ivuxolimab. The CDR3 region has the DNA TGTGCCAGCAGCCCCCCGCTGGGGGCTGAAGCTTTCTTT. Amino acids: CASSPPLGAEAFF.